This TCR beta chain was captured in a study of Ad26.COV2.S vaccination and SARS-CoV-2 variants. Overall study context: The authors gave Ad26.COV2.S intramuscularly, either once or twice 56 days apart.

Treatment denoted: roughly 18 received Ad26.COV2.S at low or high dose, single or two shots; about 5 received placebo; per-sample allocation not given. Sampling occurred on day 63 after the first vaccine or placebo injection. Sequenced by immunoSEQ multiplex PCR; TCRdb stores in-frame clones only, minus some. The sample lists 250,000 or so clones, around 88% occurring once. V was clipped by 3 bases and J by 5 bases, with 10 bases between them. This CDR3 has 13 amino acids. Germline CDR1 and CDR2: DFQATT and SNEGSKA (reference sequence). Study results and caveats: Total T cell responses, in the TCR breadth and depth analyses, may have been underestimated.

On this clone itself: Its matching antigen is unknown.

The clonotype was recovered from a person between 18 and 65 years old who received the Ad26.COV2.S COVID-19 vaccine or a placebo. Sequenced material: peripheral blood, taken in a trial of Ad26.COV2.S vaccine versus placebo. This chain uses TRBV20-1 with TRBJ2-2; no firm D call. CDR3 region: CSASKILTGELFF. DNA for the CDR3: TGCAGTGCTAGTAAGATTCTTACCGGGGAGCTGTTTTTT.